Detailed here is one T cell receptor (beta chain). The record originates from a study of blood T cell repertoires in COVID-19. Study in general: Acute and convalescent COVID-19 specimens originated in the United States, Italy and Spain. Sources were T cells, B-cell-depleted T cells, or PBMCs; the material itself was cDNA or gDNA.

CDR1 and CDR2 from the germline V gene are MDHEN and SYDVKM. The V end lost 3 bases, the J end lost 5 bases, and 16 bases lay between the germline ends. The length of the CDR3 is 15 residues. Per the study methods: Reference gene primer amplification gave estimated nucleated cell counts. Measured with immunoSEQ multiplex PCR; TCRdb has only the in-frame clones, and not every one. That table furnishes V, J and clone size, whereas the DNA furnished D and trimming. The top ten clones hold roughly 1.5% of a sample with more than 50,000 clones, approximately 90% of them seen once. The sample taken for sequencing was peripheral blood. The TCR originated in a human donor in a cohort sampled during active COVID-19. V and J are TRBV28 and TRBJ2-5; tentatively, D is TRBD2 (6 bases). The chain's CDR3 is CASSFEASRGETQYF. The CDR3 region has the DNA TGTGCCAGCAGTTTTGAGGCTTCTCGGGGGGAGACCCAGTACTTC.